The rows below give T cell receptor beta chains drawn from one sample of a study of cytomegalovirus exposure and HLA in healthy donors. Here immunoSEQ multiplex PCR was the method, and the copy in TCRdb shows in-frame clones only, minus some. The sample lists approximately 89,000 clones, under 85% occurring once. Sequenced: PBMCs. Source of these receptors: a male donor in good health and CMV-seronegative. Both conserved end residues are part of each CDR3. Each record gives: clone size, J gene, V gene, CDR3 protein. The size entry is marked missing in some rows and otherwise reads once, few, many or a size class.

>once|TRBJ2-7|TRBV5-6
CASSFGTARAKYF
>-|TRBJ2-3|TRBV6-1
CASTLLGQRKDTQYF
>-|TRBJ2-5|TRBV11-3
CASSFQGGQETQYF
>-|TRBJ2-1|TRBV10-2
CASSDPTSDEQFF
>-|TRBJ1-1|TRBV9
CASSTRQMGTEAFF
>once|TRBJ1-3|TRBV28
CASIPGQGADNSGNTIYF
>-|TRBJ2-7|TRBV4-3
CASSQAGTDASEQYF
>once|TRBJ1-3|TRBV28
CASIHRGGGGNTIYF
>-|TRBJ2-4|TRBV19
CASSIIPGPGEAKNIQYF
>-|TRBJ1-2|TRBV28
CASSPRTPNYGYTF
>-|TRBJ1-1|TRBV4-1
CASSQDWQGENAEAFF
>-|TRBJ2-7|TRBV27
CASSLHRDYTYEQYF
>-|TRBJ1-2|TRBV19
CASSISTLPYGYTF
>-|TRBJ1-2|TRBV6-1
CASSDYRNYGYTF
>-|TRBJ2-1|TRBV28
CASSSLGLAVNNEQFF
>few|TRBJ1-4|TRBV30
CAWRRQGGEKLFF
>-|TRBJ1-2|TRBV28
CASKERAANGYTF